The present T cell receptor beta chain was sequenced within a study of early T cells in non-severe SARS-CoV-2 infection. One entry per CDR3 protein results from TCRdb running MiXCR on the 5' RACE reads. Of around 70,000 distinct CDR3 sequences in the sample, 10% to 15% were seen once. This clonotype is classed as medium-sized. Trimming removed 6 bases at V and 0 bases at J, with 12 bases between. The germline CDR1 and CDR2 sequences are KGHSH and LQKENI. The CDR3 runs 14 residues. The chain couples TRBV18 to TRBJ2-7; D not resolved. The clonotype was recovered from an adult who was a healthcare worker with PCR-confirmed SARS-CoV-2 infection or an uninfected control (not recorded which). The sample comprised whole blood. The CDR3 loop reads CASSEWASSYEQYF. CDR3 bases: TGTGCCAGCTCGGAGTGGGCTAGCTCCTACGAGCAGTACTTC.